This TCR beta chain was profiled in a study of breast tumors, draining lymph nodes, adjacent tissues. Whole-study findings and limits: Findings are consistent with lymph node origin and intratumoral expansion of most tumor T cells. Luminal-like breast cancer showed significantly greater tumor-nontumor repertoire similarity than basal-like breast cancer did. Compared with lymph nodes, tumors were less diverse; compared with nontumor tissue, more.

J lost 6 bases, V lost 3 bases, and 3 bases had no gene match. The CDR3 runs to 15 residues. Germline V lookup: CDR1 SGHRS, CDR2 YFSETQ. This clonotype was observed many times. Its antigen is unidentified. Samples came from axillary lymph nodes draining the breast cancer. TCRdb re-derived calls from the multiplex PCR reads in MiXCR, one entry per CDR3 protein. The table includes more than 200,000 distinct CDR3 sequences, approximately 31% detected once. This sequence originates from a female donor with breast cancer. Some clones in this sample may be carry-over from other donors' samples. Material: axillary lymph node tissue. The chain recombines TRBV5-1 with TRBJ2-1; 13 bases are shared with TRBD2. The CDR3: CASSWTSGGANEQFF. The CDR3 DNA sequence: TGCGCCAGCAGCTGGACTAGCGGGGGAGCCAATGAGCAGTTCTTC.